The sequence of this T cell receptor (beta chain) was determined in a study of PD-1 blockade in classical Hodgkin lymphoma. Assay used: immunoSEQ multiplex PCR; TCRdb lists only in-frame clones, some missing. Among nearly 25,000 clones listed, 84% were seen once. All patients relapsed after autologous stem cell transplantation, and brentuximab vedotin exposure varied. Isolation of CD4+ T cells from thawed PBMCs was performed by magnetic negative selection. This specimen consisted of CD4+ T cells from blood, obtained at baseline. This receptor was identified in a human donor with classical Hodgkin lymphoma.

The chain's CDR3 is CASTQGAGNQPQHF. CDR3 coding DNA: TGTGCCAGTACACAGGGGGCTGGCAATCAGCCCCAGCATTTT. The genes are TRBV19 and TRBJ1-5; TRBD1 matches 9 bases. CDR1 is LNHDA and CDR2 is SQIVND in the germline V gene (reference sequence). The V segment lost 7 bases and the J segment 2 bases; nucleotides outside the gene matches: 3. The CDR3 loop spans 14 amino acids.